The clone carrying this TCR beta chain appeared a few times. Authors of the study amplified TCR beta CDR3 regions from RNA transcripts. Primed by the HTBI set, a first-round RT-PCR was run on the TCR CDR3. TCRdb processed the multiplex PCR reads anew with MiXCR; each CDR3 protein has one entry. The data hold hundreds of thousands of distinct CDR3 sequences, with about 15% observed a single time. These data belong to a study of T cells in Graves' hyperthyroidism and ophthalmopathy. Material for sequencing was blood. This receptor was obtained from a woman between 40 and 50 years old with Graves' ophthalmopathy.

The CDR3 reads CASSPAAEAFF. In DNA, the CDR3 is TGTGCCAGCAGTCCCGCCGCTGAAGCTTTCTTT. The chain is built from TRBV6-1 and TRBJ1-1; no definite D call. CDR1 is MNHNS, CDR2 SASEGT, per germline. Between the trimmed V and J ends, which lost 5 bases and 6 bases, there was a span of 7 bases. The CDR3 has 11 residues.